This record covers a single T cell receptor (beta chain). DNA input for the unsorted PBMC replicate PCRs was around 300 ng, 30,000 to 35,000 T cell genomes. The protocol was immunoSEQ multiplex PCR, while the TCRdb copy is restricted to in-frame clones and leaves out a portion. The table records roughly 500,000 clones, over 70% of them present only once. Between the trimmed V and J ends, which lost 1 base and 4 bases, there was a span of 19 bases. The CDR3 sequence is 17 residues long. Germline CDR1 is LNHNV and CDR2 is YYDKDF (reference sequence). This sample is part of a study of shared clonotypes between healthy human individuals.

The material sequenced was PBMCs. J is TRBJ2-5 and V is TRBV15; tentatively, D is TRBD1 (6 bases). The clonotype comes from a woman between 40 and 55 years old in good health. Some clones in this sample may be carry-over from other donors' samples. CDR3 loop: CATSRGGGRGESETQYF. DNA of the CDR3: TGTGCCACCAGCAGAGGAGGGGGACGGGGCGAATCAGAGACCCAGTACTTC.